A selection of T cell receptor beta chains follows, all from one sample in a study of radiation and T cells in renal cell carcinoma. The protocol was immunoSEQ multiplex PCR, while the TCRdb copy is restricted to in-frame clones and leaves out a portion. This table has 150,000 to 200,000 clones, roughly 90% appearing once. Sequenced here: blood, sampled from a patient whose treatment included radiotherapy and nephrectomy. These receptors were taken from a woman in her 50s with renal cell carcinoma. CDR3s include the opening cysteine and the closing phenylalanine or tryptophan.

J gene,V gene,CDR3 protein
TRBJ2-1,TRBV11-2,CASSLSAGGLGEQFF
TRBJ1-4,TRBV9,CASSFRDGYGLFF
TRBJ1-1,TRBV30,CAWADLNTEAFF
TRBJ2-2,TRBV7-2,CASTSGGVNTGELFF
TRBJ2-1,TRBV9,CASGSNRVNEQFF
TRBJ1-1,TRBV13,CASSSPGGWGTEAFF
TRBJ2-2,TRBV7-9,CASSLAGRGANTGELFF
TRBJ2-1,TRBV7-2,CASSLTGTSGGIAQFF
TRBJ2-1,TRBV10-2,CASSDVGTSDEQFF
TRBJ1-2,TRBV20-1,CSASPGYGYTF
TRBJ1-6,TRBV4-2,CASRGEGSPLHF
TRBJ1-6,TRBV10-1,CASSDSGLGSPLHF
TRBJ2-1,TRBV7-2,CASRPDRGRKLYNEQFF
TRBJ2-5,TRBV18,CASSGQGGETQYF
TRBJ1-5,TRBV2,CASSEAWVQPQHF
TRBJ1-2,TRBV5-1,CASSREGATYGYTF
TRBJ1-5,TRBV6-1,CASMGRQYSNQPQHF
TRBJ2-3,TRBV6-4,CASSGGATDTQYF
TRBJ2-6,TRBV5-1,CASSLGEGKSSGANVLTF
TRBJ2-7,TRBV5-1,CASSPIAGGPGEQYF
TRBJ1-1,TRBV6-6,CASKAGPRLAFF
TRBJ1-2,TRBV5-6,CASSNPGVGYTF
TRBJ1-1,TRBV19,CASSVLGAMNTEAFF